The rows below give T cell receptor beta chains drawn from one sample of a study of a mutant IDH1 vaccine in newly diagnosed glioma. Repertoires were generated with immunoSEQ multiplex PCR, while TCRdb's copy carries only in-frame clones and drops some. The table shows around 57,000 clones, with over 75% occurring only once. Which antigens these TCRs recognize remains unknown. Sequences were derived from PBMCs, sampled from a glioma patient whose treatment included an IDH1 peptide vaccine. The receptors stem from a middle-aged man with glioma. CDR3s include the opening cysteine and the closing phenylalanine or tryptophan. D genes are given only for firm matches. Expanded clones get a size class; other rows say once, few or many, or leave the size out.

clone_size: NA; v_call: TRBV28; d_call: TRBD1; j_call: TRBJ1-5; cdr3_aa: CASTDRVGQPQHF; cdr3_nt: TGTGCCAGCACAGACAGGGTTGGTCAGCCCCAGCATTTT
clone_size: NA; v_call: TRBV7-9; d_call: NA; j_call: TRBJ2-6; cdr3_aa: CASSLGSGANVLTF; cdr3_nt: TGTGCCAGCAGCCTGGGGAGTGGGGCCAACGTCCTGACTTTC
clone_size: NA; v_call: TRBV2; d_call: NA; j_call: TRBJ1-5; cdr3_aa: CASSAGRQSNQPQHF; cdr3_nt: TGTGCCAGCAGTGCCGGTCGACAGAGCAATCAGCCCCAGCATTTT
clone_size: NA; v_call: TRBV27; d_call: TRBD1; j_call: TRBJ1-2; cdr3_aa: CASSLSPGQGSYGYTF; cdr3_nt: TGTGCCAGCAGTTTATCACCCGGACAGGGATCCTATGGCTACACCTTC
clone_size: NA; v_call: TRBV6-5; d_call: NA; j_call: TRBJ1-2; cdr3_aa: CASSYSGPSYGYTF; cdr3_nt: TGTGCCAGCAGTTACTCGGGCCCTTCCTATGGCTACACCTTC
clone_size: NA; v_call: TRBV6-5; d_call: NA; j_call: TRBJ2-2; cdr3_aa: CASSRNTGELFF; cdr3_nt: TGTGCCAGCAGTCGGAACACCGGGGAGCTGTTTTTT
clone_size: NA; v_call: TRBV9; d_call: TRBD2; j_call: TRBJ2-1; cdr3_aa: CASSPRTSYNEQFF; cdr3_nt: TGTGCCAGCAGCCCCCGGACTAGCTACAATGAGCAGTTCTTC
clone_size: NA; v_call: TRBV4-1; d_call: NA; j_call: TRBJ2-3; cdr3_aa: CASSRRDGNTDTQYF; cdr3_nt: TGCGCCAGCAGCCGCCGGGACGGAAACACAGATACGCAGTATTTT
clone_size: NA; v_call: TRBV10-3; d_call: NA; j_call: TRBJ1-4; cdr3_aa: CAISESPAVGVEKLFF; cdr3_nt: TGTGCCATCAGTGAGTCTCCAGCGGTTGGGGTGGAAAAACTGTTTTTT
clone_size: NA; v_call: TRBV19; d_call: TRBD1; j_call: TRBJ1-3; cdr3_aa: CASSTTGGNTIYF; cdr3_nt: TGTGCCAGTAGTACGACAGGGGGAAACACCATATATTTT
clone_size: NA; v_call: TRBV19; d_call: NA; j_call: TRBJ2-1; cdr3_aa: CASSIAPGGLARNEQFF; cdr3_nt: TGTGCCAGTAGTATAGCCCCCGGTGGGCTAGCGAGGAATGAGCAGTTCTTC
clone_size: NA; v_call: TRBV6-4; d_call: TRBD2; j_call: TRBJ2-1; cdr3_aa: CASSGGLAGGEQFF; cdr3_nt: TGTGCCAGCAGTGGGGGACTAGCGGGAGGAGAGCAGTTCTTC
clone_size: once; v_call: TRBV7-8; d_call: TRBD1; j_call: TRBJ1-2; cdr3_aa: CASSLALGQGAGGYTF; cdr3_nt: TGTGCCAGCAGCTTAGCGCTAGGACAGGGGGCTGGTGGCTACACCTTC
clone_size: NA; v_call: TRBV30; d_call: TRBD1; j_call: TRBJ2-2; cdr3_aa: CACPRGQMNTGELFF; cdr3_nt: TGTGCCTGCCCTAGGGGACAGATGAACACCGGGGAGCTGTTTTTT
clone_size: NA; v_call: TRBV10-3; d_call: NA; j_call: TRBJ1-5; cdr3_aa: CAISEIGDSNQPQHF; cdr3_nt: TGTGCCATCAGTGAGATAGGGGATAGCAATCAGCCCCAGCATTTT
clone_size: NA; v_call: TRBV6-1; d_call: NA; j_call: TRBJ2-3; cdr3_aa: CASSVVSSTDTQYF; cdr3_nt: TGTGCCAGCAGTGTTGTGTCCAGCACAGATACGCAGTATTTT
clone_size: once; v_call: TRBV4-2; d_call: TRBD1; j_call: TRBJ1-5; cdr3_aa: CASSTFPGQGDQPQHF; cdr3_nt: TGTGCCAGCAGCACTTTTCCGGGACAGGGCGACCAGCCCCAGCATTTT
clone_size: NA; v_call: TRBV30; d_call: TRBD1; j_call: TRBJ1-2; cdr3_aa: CALLTGVGYGYTF; cdr3_nt: TGTGCCTTACTGACAGGGGTGGGCTATGGCTACACCTTC
clone_size: once; v_call: TRBV30; d_call: TRBD1; j_call: TRBJ1-1; cdr3_aa: CAWSQGVLGINTEAFF; cdr3_nt: TGTGCCTGGAGCCAGGGGGTTTTAGGCATAAACACTGAAGCTTTCTTT
clone_size: NA; v_call: TRBV14; d_call: NA; j_call: TRBJ1-4; cdr3_aa: CASSQARSAAKLFF; cdr3_nt: TGTGCCAGCAGCCAAGCGAGATCGGCCGCCAAACTGTTTTTT
clone_size: NA; v_call: TRBV9; d_call: NA; j_call: TRBJ2-7; cdr3_aa: CASSPSGGPYEQYF; cdr3_nt: TGTGCCAGCAGCCCGTCCGGCGGCCCCTACGAGCAGTACTTC
clone_size: NA; v_call: TRBV7-2; d_call: TRBD1; j_call: TRBJ1-2; cdr3_aa: CASSLSGTGISGYTF; cdr3_nt: TGTGCCAGCAGCTTGTCCGGGACAGGGATCTCTGGCTACACCTTC
clone_size: NA; v_call: TRBV10-3; d_call: NA; j_call: TRBJ2-5; cdr3_aa: CAISESGTTKETQYF; cdr3_nt: TGTGCCATCAGTGAGTCAGGGACAACAAAAGAGACCCAGTACTTC
clone_size: NA; v_call: TRBV18; d_call: TRBD1; j_call: TRBJ1-5; cdr3_aa: CASSQGAEQPQHF; cdr3_nt: TGTGCCAGCTCACAGGGGGCTGAACAGCCCCAGCATTTT
clone_size: NA; v_call: TRBV4-1; d_call: TRBD1; j_call: TRBJ1-1; cdr3_aa: CASSQVRTGNTEAFF; cdr3_nt: TGCGCCAGCAGCCAAGTACGGACAGGGAACACTGAAGCTTTCTTT
clone_size: NA; v_call: TRBV5-6; d_call: NA; j_call: TRBJ1-2; cdr3_aa: CASSLEGYFNYGYTF; cdr3_nt: TGTGCCAGCAGCTTGGAGGGATACTTTAACTATGGCTACACCTTC
clone_size: NA; v_call: TRBV4-3; d_call: NA; j_call: TRBJ2-3; cdr3_aa: CASSQVPGLSTDTQYF; cdr3_nt: TGCGCCAGCAGCCAAGTACCAGGGCTTAGCACAGATACGCAGTATTTT
clone_size: NA; v_call: TRBV6-1; d_call: TRBD1; j_call: TRBJ1-2; cdr3_aa: CASSEAGWGQGYGYTF; cdr3_nt: TGTGCCAGCAGTGAAGCTGGGTGGGGACAGGGCTATGGCTACACCTTC
clone_size: NA; v_call: TRBV11-2; d_call: TRBD2; j_call: TRBJ2-6; cdr3_aa: CASSLLGTGGSGANVLTF; cdr3_nt: TGTGCCAGCAGCTTATTGGGGACGGGGGGCTCTGGGGCCAACGTCCTGACTTTC
clone_size: NA; v_call: TRBV5-1; d_call: NA; j_call: TRBJ2-2; cdr3_aa: CASSLGGLTGELFF; cdr3_nt: TGCGCCAGCAGCTTGGGCGGTCTAACCGGGGAGCTGTTTTTT
clone_size: NA; v_call: TRBV18; d_call: NA; j_call: TRBJ1-1; cdr3_aa: CASSPSTGNTEAFF; cdr3_nt: TGTGCCAGCTCACCAAGTACAGGGAACACTGAAGCTTTCTTT
clone_size: NA; v_call: TRBV5-6; d_call: NA; j_call: TRBJ1-1; cdr3_aa: CASSPQSATNTEAFF; cdr3_nt: TGTGCCAGCAGCCCTCAATCTGCAACGAACACTGAAGCTTTCTTT
clone_size: NA; v_call: TRBV15; d_call: NA; j_call: TRBJ1-2; cdr3_aa: CATGRPSTGDYGYTF; cdr3_nt: TGTGCCACCGGAAGGCCCAGTACAGGAGACTATGGCTACACCTTC
clone_size: NA; v_call: TRBV9; d_call: NA; j_call: TRBJ2-7; cdr3_aa: CASSVSTEPPRVEQYF; cdr3_nt: TGTGCCAGCAGCGTATCGACAGAGCCACCTCGAGTCGAGCAGTACTTC
clone_size: NA; v_call: TRBV11-3; d_call: NA; j_call: TRBJ2-1; cdr3_aa: CASSLEGQVHNEQFF; cdr3_nt: TGTGCCAGCAGCTTAGAAGGGCAGGTCCACAATGAGCAGTTCTTC
clone_size: NA; v_call: TRBV2; d_call: NA; j_call: TRBJ2-3; cdr3_aa: CASSVLTSSTDTQYF; cdr3_nt: TGTGCCAGCAGTGTTCTTACTAGCTCCACAGATACGCAGTATTTT
clone_size: NA; v_call: TRBV7-2; d_call: NA; j_call: TRBJ1-5; cdr3_aa: CASSLGGGTNQPQHF; cdr3_nt: TGTGCCAGCAGTTTGGGAGGGGGAACCAATCAGCCCCAGCATTTT
clone_size: NA; v_call: TRBV5-6; d_call: NA; j_call: TRBJ2-1; cdr3_aa: CASSLRGAEQFF; cdr3_nt: TGTGCCAGCAGCTTGCGAGGAGCTGAGCAGTTCTTC
clone_size: NA; v_call: TRBV4-3; d_call: TRBD2; j_call: TRBJ2-7; cdr3_aa: CASSQEILGTSGRDYEQYF; cdr3_nt: TGCGCCAGCAGCCAAGAGATCTTGGGGACTAGCGGGAGAGACTACGAGCAGTACTTC
clone_size: NA; v_call: TRBV19; d_call: NA; j_call: TRBJ1-3; cdr3_aa: CASKSRSVWNTIYF; cdr3_nt: TGTGCCAGTAAGTCCCGGAGTGTTTGGAACACCATATATTTT
clone_size: NA; v_call: TRBV5-7; d_call: NA; j_call: TRBJ1-2; cdr3_aa: CASSLIGEQDYGYTF; cdr3_nt: TGTGCCAGCAGCTTGATCGGGGAACAGGACTATGGCTACACCTTC
clone_size: NA; v_call: TRBV18; d_call: NA; j_call: TRBJ2-1; cdr3_aa: CASSPPVRRGFSYNEQFF; cdr3_nt: TGTGCCAGCTCACCACCTGTGAGAAGGGGTTTCTCCTACAATGAGCAGTTCTTC
clone_size: NA; v_call: TRBV15; d_call: NA; j_call: TRBJ2-2; cdr3_aa: CATSRDGGLAGELFF; cdr3_nt: TGTGCCACCAGCAGAGATGGCGGACTGGCCGGGGAGCTGTTTTTT
clone_size: NA; v_call: TRBV10-3; d_call: NA; j_call: TRBJ1-1; cdr3_aa: CAITETSNTEAFF; cdr3_nt: TGTGCCATCACTGAAACATCTAACACTGAAGCTTTCTTT
clone_size: NA; v_call: TRBV6-6; d_call: NA; j_call: TRBJ2-2; cdr3_aa: CASSPNTPNTGELFF; cdr3_nt: TGTGCCAGCAGTCCAAATACTCCGAACACCGGGGAGCTGTTTTTT
clone_size: NA; v_call: TRBV5-1; d_call: TRBD1; j_call: TRBJ1-2; cdr3_aa: CASSLRQGNYGYTF; cdr3_nt: TGCGCCAGCAGCCTAAGACAGGGTAACTATGGCTACACCTTC
clone_size: NA; v_call: TRBV29-1; d_call: TRBD1; j_call: TRBJ1-1; cdr3_aa: CSVEGGGRNTEAFF; cdr3_nt: TGCAGCGTTGAGGGAGGGGGCCGTAACACTGAAGCTTTCTTT
clone_size: NA; v_call: TRBV5-4; d_call: TRBD1; j_call: TRBJ1-1; cdr3_aa: CASNDRGGTEAFF; cdr3_nt: TGTGCCAGCAACGACAGGGGCGGGACTGAAGCTTTCTTT
clone_size: NA; v_call: TRBV9; d_call: TRBD1; j_call: TRBJ2-1; cdr3_aa: CASSARGQGALNEQFF; cdr3_nt: TGTGCCAGCAGCGCCCGGGGACAGGGGGCTCTAAATGAGCAGTTCTTC
clone_size: NA; v_call: TRBV2; d_call: NA; j_call: TRBJ2-6; cdr3_aa: CASSAGFGANVLTF; cdr3_nt: TGTGCCAGCAGTGCCGGGTTTGGGGCCAACGTCCTGACTTTC
clone_size: NA; v_call: TRBV21-1; d_call: NA; j_call: TRBJ1-5; cdr3_aa: CASSRAGEDQPQHF; cdr3_nt: TGTGCCAGCAGCAGGGCAGGGGAGGATCAGCCCCAGCATTTT
clone_size: NA; v_call: TRBV11-3; d_call: TRBD1; j_call: TRBJ2-2; cdr3_aa: CASSLDRQGVTGELFF; cdr3_nt: TGTGCCAGCAGCTTAGATCGGCAGGGGGTCACCGGGGAGCTGTTTTTT
clone_size: NA; v_call: TRBV4-2; d_call: TRBD1; j_call: TRBJ1-3; cdr3_aa: CASSQDWTGSSGNTIYF; cdr3_nt: TGTGCCAGCAGCCAAGATTGGACAGGGAGCTCTGGAAACACCATATATTTT
clone_size: NA; v_call: TRBV6-5; d_call: NA; j_call: TRBJ1-5; cdr3_aa: CASSYGGNQPQHF; cdr3_nt: TGTGCCAGCAGTTATGGAGGCAATCAGCCCCAGCATTTT
clone_size: NA; v_call: TRBV15; d_call: TRBD1; j_call: TRBJ2-5; cdr3_aa: CATSPRQGGIQETQYF; cdr3_nt: TGTGCCACCAGCCCACGACAGGGGGGAATCCAAGAGACCCAGTACTTC
clone_size: NA; v_call: TRBV30; d_call: NA; j_call: TRBJ1-3; cdr3_aa: CAWSVGVGAGNTIYF; cdr3_nt: TGTGCCTGGAGTGTTGGTGTAGGAGCTGGAAACACCATATATTTT
clone_size: NA; v_call: TRBV7-2; d_call: NA; j_call: TRBJ2-1; cdr3_aa: CASSFDRYYEQFF; cdr3_nt: TGTGCCAGCAGCTTCGACAGGTACTATGAGCAGTTCTTC
clone_size: NA; v_call: TRBV30; d_call: NA; j_call: TRBJ1-2; cdr3_aa: CAWSGENGYTF; cdr3_nt: TGTGCCTGGAGTGGGGAAAATGGCTACACCTTC